This entry describes one T cell receptor (beta chain). The data originate from a study of blood T cell repertoires in COVID-19. Here immunoSEQ multiplex PCR was the method, and the copy in TCRdb shows in-frame clones only, minus some. The repertoire consists of about 82,000 clones, with about 83% occurring once and the leading ten covering over 15%. The V end lost 1 base, the J end lost 4 bases, and 5 bases lay between the germline ends. This CDR3 is 13 amino acids long. Sequenced input: peripheral blood. The genes are TRBV12-3 or TRBV12-4 and TRBJ1-5; unclear D gene. The origin of this receptor is a woman aged 55-75 years with acute or convalescent COVID-19. The CDR3 here is CASSLDGNQPQHF. In DNA form, the CDR3 reads TGTGCCAGCAGTTTAGACGGGAATCAGCCCCAGCATTTT.